Shown below are 28 T cell receptor beta chains from a single sample sequenced in a study of T cells in Graves' hyperthyroidism and ophthalmopathy. It was RNA transcripts that yielded the amplified TCR beta CDR3 regions. RT-PCR in the first round (using the HTBI primer set) targeted the TCR CDR3. TCRdb re-analysed the multiplex PCR reads in MiXCR, keeping a single row per CDR3 protein. The sample has almost 600,000 distinct CDR3 sequences, approximately 15% seen once. Sequencing used blood. The source is a woman aged 25 to 39 with Graves' hyperthyroidism that later progressed to Graves' ophthalmopathy.

This clonotype was counted between two and nine times. The CDR3 bases are TGTGCCAGCAGCCGCAAGGACTACGAGCAGTACTTC. It specifies CASSRKDYEQYF. This chain uses TRBV3-1 with TRBJ2-7; the D is unclear. This CDR3 contains 12 residues. Germline V gives CDR1 LGHDT, CDR2 YNNKEL (reference sequence). V shed 4 bases and J shed 3 bases, with 7 bases lying between them.

This clonotype has at least ten counts. CDR3 in DNA: TGTGCCAGCAGTTTATTGGGACACGTTGGATCAGACTCTGGAAACACCATATATTTT. This codes for CASSLLGHVGSDSGNTIYF. The chain carries TRBV27 and TRBJ1-3; possible D gene TRBD1, 6 bases. This CDR3 contains 19 residues. CDR1 and CDR2 from the germline V gene are MNHEY and SMNVEV (reference sequence). V was trimmed by 1 base and J by 0 bases, leaving 19 bases between them.

V usage is TRBV6-1 and J usage is TRBJ2-1; no firm D call. The CDR3 is 12 residues long. The V gene's germline CDR1 is MNHNS and CDR2 SASEGT. V lost 7 bases and J 6 bases, leaving 10 bases between the germline ends. Here the CDR3 DNA reads TGTGCCAGCATGGCAGGTCTCAATGAGCAGTTCTTC. Amino acid sequence: CASMAGLNEQFF.

The J gene is TRBJ2-1, the V gene TRBV24-1, with D tentatively TRBD1 or TRBD2 (5 bases each). The CDR3 extends over 15 amino acids. V gave up 5 bases and J gave up 7 bases, with 17 bases separating them. Germline CDR1 reads KGHDR; CDR2 reads SFDVKD. CDR3 in amino acids: CATSGGKGDRNEQFF. The CDR3 DNA reads as TGTGCCACCAGTGGGGGGAAAGGGGATCGGAATGAGCAGTTCTTC.

This clonotype was detected many times. The CDR3 here is CATTKLAGGSTDTQYF. CDR3 bases: TGTGCCACCACAAAATTAGCGGGAGGCAGCACAGATACGCAGTATTTT. The chain recombines TRBV19 with TRBJ2-3, with 10 bases that match TRBD2. With V trimmed by 10 bases and J by 0 bases, 10 bases remained unmatched. Germline lookup yields CDR1 LNHDA and CDR2 SQIVND (reference sequence). The CDR3 has 16 amino acids.

This clonotype appeared many times. The CDR3: CASSAGYGYTF. The CDR3 nucleotides read TGTGCCAGCAGTGCCGGCTATGGCTACACCTTC. V gene TRBV25-1 combines with J gene TRBJ1-2; D is uncertain. V lost 4 bases and J 4 bases, leaving 4 bases between the germline ends. Germline V gene sequence: CDR1 MGHDK, CDR2 SYGVNS. The CDR3 has 11 residues.

This clonotype was detected many times. The J gene is TRBJ1-1, the V gene TRBV30; D is undetermined. V lost 3 bases and J lost 6, with 17 bases in between. Germline CDR1 GTSNPN, CDR2 SVGIG (reference sequence). The CDR3 spans 14 residues. DNA of the CDR3: TGTGCCTGGAGCGTCACCCCTTTGGGCCCTGAAGCTTTCTTT. It encodes CAWSVTPLGPEAFF.

This clonotype was picked up many times. The CDR3 sequence is CASSADRDSLTYEQYF. The CDR3 coding sequence is TGTGCCAGCAGCGCAGACCGGGACAGTCTAACCTACGAGCAGTACTTC. The chain is built from TRBV11-2 and TRBJ2-7; TRBD1 aligns across 7 bases. Germline CDR1 SGHAT, CDR2 FQNNGV. The CDR3 is made up of 16 amino acids. V was clipped by 5 bases and J by 2 bases; unmatched bases: 12.

This clonotype was counted ten times or more. The chain is built from TRBV20-1 and TRBJ1-1; D is ambiguous. The germline V gene encodes CDR1 DFQATT and CDR2 SNEGSKA (reference sequence). Trimming cost V 5 bases and J 0 bases, with 10 bases left between them. The CDR3 loop spans 13 amino acids. The CDR3 region is CSAAVLMNTEAFF. The CDR3 bases are TGCAGTGCTGCGGTCCTTATGAACACTGAAGCTTTCTTT.

This clonotype was observed a few times. J is TRBJ1-1 and V is TRBV27; possible D gene TRBD1, 5 bases. Germline V gene lookup returns CDR1 MNHEY and CDR2 SMNVEV (reference sequence). Trimming took 5 bases from V and 7 from J, leaving 17 bases between them. This CDR3 contains 14 residues. This CDR3 reads CASSPWSNGGEAFF. As DNA, the CDR3 is TGTGCCAGCAGTCCATGGTCCAACGGGGGTGAAGCTTTCTTT.

This clonotype was seen a few times. The chain links TRBV5-1 to TRBJ2-5, with 10 bases lining up with TRBD2. The J segment lost 2 bases and the V segment lost 7 bases, leaving 11 bases of the junction unmatched. Germline V lookup: CDR1 SGHRS, CDR2 YFSETQ. CDR3 size: 16 residues. This CDR3 reads CASGGGLAGVQETQYF. CDR3 coding DNA: TGCGCCAGCGGCGGGGGGCTAGCGGGAGTGCAAGAGACCCAGTACTTC.

Notes on this clonotype: A much larger clone differs from this one at a single base, so this may be a read error. The chain employs TRBV6-1 and TRBJ2-7; D unclear. This CDR3 has 15 residues. Germline assignment: CDR1 MNHNS and CDR2 SASEGT. CDR3 in amino acids: CASREGQVYPYEQYF. The CDR3 nucleotides are TGTGCCAGCAGAGAAGGTCAGGTCTACCCCTACGAGCAGTACTTC.

This clonotype was detected ten times or more. The rearrangement joins TRBV11-2 to TRBJ1-1; 8 bases match TRBD1. Germline trimming cut 5 bases from V and 2 bases from J; bases unmatched to any gene: 7. The germline V gene encodes CDR1 SGHAT and CDR2 FQNNGV. The CDR3 is 15 residues long. CDR3 sequence: CASSTQTGGNTEAFF. The CDR3 DNA sequence: TGTGCCAGCAGCACCCAAACAGGGGGTAACACTGAAGCTTTCTTT.

This clonotype turned up a few times. This may stem from a read error, because a much larger clone lies one nucleotide away. The chain joins TRBV6-2 or TRBV6-3 to TRBJ2-7; 7 bases agree with TRBD1. This CDR3 region has 14 residues. Germline values: CDR1 MNHEY, CDR2 SVGEGT. Here the CDR3 reads CASSYAPGGNEQCF. For the CDR3, the DNA is TGTGCCAGCAGTTACGCGCCAGGGGGTAACGAGCAGTGCTTC.

This clonotype was picked up many times. The genes are TRBV27 and TRBJ2-1; D is tentatively TRBD1 or TRBD2 (6 bases each). The CDR3 runs to 15 residues. Trimming removed 7 bases from V and 0 bases from J, with 13 bases in between. Germline CDR1 reads MNHEY; CDR2 reads SMNVEV (reference sequence). The CDR3 nucleotides read TGTGCCAGCACCCTAGGGGGGAGCTCCTACAATGAGCAGTTCTTC. Residues: CASTLGGSSYNEQFF.

V gene TRBV4-1 combines with J gene TRBJ2-7, with D possibly called TRBD1 or TRBD2 (5 bases each). Trimming took 1 base from V and 7 from J, leaving 8 bases between them. There are 12 residues in the CDR3. Germline V CDR1 and CDR2: MGHRA, YSYEKL. The CDR3 here is CASSQVGEEQYF. The CDR3 coding sequence is TGCGCCAGCAGCCAAGTGGGGGAAGAGCAGTACTTC.

This clonotype was detected ten times or more. This chain joins TRBV3-1 and TRBJ1-1; D may be TRBD1 (6 bases). V was cut by 0 bases and J by 11 bases, with 16 bases left in between. The CDR3 is made up of 14 amino acids. The germline CDR1 and CDR2 sequences are LGHDT and YNNKEL (reference sequence). Written as DNA, the CDR3 is TGTGCCAGCAGCCAAGAGAGGATAGGGGGTAATGCTTTCTTT. Residues: CASSQERIGGNAFF.

There are many counts of this clonotype. The rearrangement links TRBV2 to TRBJ2-7; TRBD2 matches at 8 bases. Unmatched junction bases numbered 8, after V lost 6 bases and J lost 4 bases. The length of the CDR3 is 14 residues. The germline V gene encodes CDR1 SNHLY and CDR2 FYNNEI. CDR3 sequence: CASRVSGSVYEQYF. The DNA of the CDR3 is TGTGCCAGCAGAGTAAGCGGGAGCGTGTACGAGCAGTACTTC.

With regard to this clonotype: A read error may explain this, as a much larger clone is one base away. The V call is TRBV28, the J call TRBJ1-2, with TRBD1 as a possible D gene (6 bases). The CDR3 extends over 13 amino acids. Germline loops: CDR1 MDHEN, CDR2 SYDVKM. Trimming pared 6 bases from V and 4 bases from J, leaving 12 bases between. The CDR3 region has the DNA TGTGCCAGCAGCATCGACAGGTCCTATGGCTACACCTTC. This translates into CASSIDRSYGYTF.

For this clonotype: A much larger clone differs from this one at a single base, so this may be a read error. V usage is TRBV19 and J usage is TRBJ1-3; D gene ambiguous. Germline-derived CDR1 and CDR2 are LNHDA and SQIVND (reference sequence). V was shortened by 8 bases and J by 0 bases, with 11 bases between the two germline ends. This CDR3 contains 14 residues. CDR3 in amino acids: CASRRVVSGNTIYF. The CDR3 region has the DNA TGTGCCAGTCGACGGGTGGTCTCTGGAAACACCATATATTTT.

This clonotype was found a few times. This rearrangement joins TRBV20-1 to TRBJ1-2, with D unclear. The CDR3 is 12 residues long. The V end was cut by 7 bases, the J end by 1 base, with 10 bases between. From germline, CDR1 is DFQATT and CDR2 SNEGSKA (reference sequence). CDR3 nucleotide sequence: TGCAGTGTTCGAGAAGTTAACTATGGCTACACCTTC. Protein sequence: CSVREVNYGYTF.

In this sample, this clonotype turned up many times. The rearrangement links TRBV18 to TRBJ1-1; D is ambiguous. In germline, CDR1 is KGHSH, CDR2 LQKENI. This CDR3 region has 14 residues. V shed 6 bases and J shed 1 base, with 12 bases lying between them. CDR3 DNA: TGTGCCAGCTCCTCCGGAGGGTGGAACACTGAAGCTTTCTTT. It codes for CASSSGGWNTEAFF.

This clonotype was seen many times. CDR3 region: CASSEAGGSTDTQYF. As DNA, the CDR3 is TGTGCCAGCAGTGAAGCGGGAGGAAGCACAGATACGCAGTATTTT. The chain uses TRBV2 and TRBJ2-3; weak D call: TRBD2 (6 bases). The CDR3 is 15 amino acids. Germline CDR1 is SNHLY and CDR2 is FYNNEI. V gave up 0 bases and J gave up 0 bases, with 7 bases separating them. Looking up the rest from reference TRBV2 and TRBJ2-3 gives the full variable domain: EPEVTQTPSHQVTQMGQEVILRCVPISNHLYFYWYRQILGQKVEFLVSFYNNEISEKSEIFDDQFSVERPDGSNFTLKIRSTKLEDSAMYFCASSEAGGSTDTQYFGPGTRLTVL.

This clonotype came up a few times. An end of the junction does not agree with germline; a read error may underlie this. This sequence joins TRBV7-3 and TRBJ2-2; either TRBD1 or TRBD2 may supply D (6 bases each). This CDR3 has 14 amino acids. Germline V gene data show CDR1 as SGHTA and CDR2 as FQGTGA. DNA for the CDR3: TGTGCCAGCAGCCCGCAAGGGGGGACCGGGGAGCCGTTTTTT. This translates into CASSPQGGTGEPFF. Based on the CDR3 plus reference TRBV7-3 and TRBJ2-2, the full variable domain is GAGVSQTPSNKVTEKGKYVELRCDPISGHTALYWYRQSLGQGPEFLIYFQGTGAADDSGLPNDRFFAVRPEGSVSTLKIQRTERGDSAVYLCASSPQGGTGEPFFGEGSRLTVL.

This clonotype was counted ten times or more. The rearrangement joins TRBV5-1 to TRBJ2-3; no clear D gene. V was trimmed by 2 bases and J by 5 bases, leaving 9 bases between them. CDR1 and CDR2 from the germline V gene are SGHRS and YFSETQ. The CDR3 length is 13 residues. The DNA of the CDR3 is TGCGCCAGCAGCTTTGCAGATCAAGATACGCAGTATTTT. As protein: CASSFADQDTQYF.

In regard to this clonotype: A read error may be the cause here, since a much bigger clone is one base away. The chain employs TRBV9 and TRBJ1-1, with D perhaps matching TRBD1 (6 bases). There are 14 residues in the CDR3. Germline assignment: CDR1 SGDLS and CDR2 YYNGEE. The V and J ends lost 1 base and 3 bases respectively, with 10 bases between them. CDR3 DNA: TGTGCCAGCAGCGTAAGGGGGGCAGACACTGAAGCTTTCTTT. This encodes CASSVRGADTEAFF.

V usage is TRBV29-1 and J usage is TRBJ1-1; 9 nucleotides align to TRBD1. The CDR3 is 13 residues long. Germline CDR1 and CDR2: SQVTM and ANQGSEA. J lost 4 bases, V lost 6 bases, and 6 bases had no gene match. The CDR3 DNA reads as TGCAGCGTCGACCAGGACAGGGGCACTGAAGCTTTCTTT. Protein product: CSVDQDRGTEAFF.

At least ten counts were recorded for this clonotype. CDR3 in DNA: TGTGCCAGCGGCCGGGAGGGCCCTTTTCAAGAGACCCAGTACTTC. Amino acid sequence: CASGREGPFQETQYF. The chain carries TRBV5-6 and TRBJ2-5; 8 nucleotides match TRBD2. V was clipped by 7 bases and J by 2 bases; unmatched bases: 10. This CDR3 region has 15 residues. Germline loops: CDR1 SGHDT, CDR2 YYEEEE. Variable domain in full (rest from reference TRBV5-6 and TRBJ2-5): DAGVTQSPTHLIKTRGQQVTLRCSPKSGHDTVSWYQQALGQGPQFIFQYYEEEERQRGNFPDRFSGHQFPNYSSELNVNALLLGDSALYLCASGREGPFQETQYFGPGTRLLVL.